The 32 T cell receptor beta chains presented below share a single source sample, sequenced in a study of cytomegalovirus exposure and HLA in healthy donors. Sequencing used immunoSEQ multiplex PCR; TCRdb keeps in-frame clones, though not all of them. The data hold 300,000 to 350,000 clones, with approximately 85% observed a single time. Sequenced: PBMCs. Every receptor here comes from a young man in good health and CMV-seronegative.

V is TRBV2 and J is TRBJ2-7; 8 nucleotides agree with TRBD1. Germline CDR1 is SNHLY and CDR2 is FYNNEI. This CDR3 has 13 amino acids. Germline trimming cut 7 bases from V and 6 bases from J; bases unmatched to any gene: 8. The CDR3 DNA is TGTGCCAGCACGGCGACAGGGGTTGGCGAGCAGTACTTC. Encoded protein: CASTATGVGEQYF.

This sequence joins TRBV10-3 and TRBJ2-1; the D gene is possibly TRBD2 (5 bases). Germline assignment: CDR1 ENHRY and CDR2 SYGVKD. V shed 3 bases and J shed 0 bases, with 9 bases lying between them. There are 15 residues in the CDR3. This CDR3 is CAISDTGSSYNEQFF. CDR3 in DNA: TGTGCCATCAGTGATACGGGGAGCTCCTACAATGAGCAGTTCTTC.

The V and J genes are TRBV5-1 and TRBJ1-2; 9 bases align to TRBD1. The germline CDR1 and CDR2 sequences are SGHRS and YFSETQ. J was trimmed by 2 bases and V by 3 bases; bases with no gene match: 5. The length of the CDR3 is 15 residues. CDR3 in DNA: TGCGCCAGCAGCTCCATAGACAGGGGGAACTATGGCTACACCTTC. The encoded protein is CASSSIDRGNYGYTF.

This clone was picked up one time. The chain is built from TRBV27 and TRBJ2-3; D possibly corresponds to TRBD1 (6 bases). CDR1 is MNHEY and CDR2 is SMNVEV in the germline V gene (reference sequence). The CDR3 is 15 residues long. V shed 4 bases and J shed 4 bases, with 15 bases lying between them. DNA of the CDR3: TGTGCCAGCAGTTCCAGACAGGCCGGCCCAGATACGCAGTATTTT. It specifies CASSSRQAGPDTQYF.

The rearrangement links TRBV9 to TRBJ1-1; possible D gene TRBD1, 5 bases. Trimming removed 0 bases at V and 0 bases at J, with 15 bases between. The CDR3 sequence is 17 residues long. Germline CDR1 and CDR2: SGDLS and YYNGEE. The DNA for the CDR3 is TGTGCCAGCAGCGTAGAAGCAGGGTCTCCCATGAACACTGAAGCTTTCTTT. Encoded protein: CASSVEAGSPMNTEAFF.

The DNA for the CDR3 is TGTGCCAGCTCACCACCCCAGGGGGCAAGATTGTCCTTCACTGAAGCTTTCTTT. Translated: CASSPPQGARLSFTEAFF. The chain couples TRBV18 to TRBJ1-1; 8 bases are shared with TRBD1. CDR3 length equals 18 residues. J was trimmed by 4 bases and V by 0 bases; bases with no gene match: 13. Looked up from germline, CDR1 is KGHSH and CDR2 is LQKENI.

The V and J genes are TRBV4-1 and TRBJ1-5, with 8 bases that match TRBD1. The CDR3 is 15 amino acids. CDR1 and CDR2 (germline): MGHRA, YSYEKL. Germline trimming cut 4 bases from V and 6 bases from J; bases unmatched to any gene: 8. The CDR3 bases are TGCGCCAGCAGCCCCGGACAGGGAGAGATTCAGCCCCAGCATTTT. Its protein is CASSPGQGEIQPQHF.

The chain carries TRBV5-1 and TRBJ2-3; no reliable D call. Germline V gives CDR1 SGHRS, CDR2 YFSETQ. This CDR3 is 15 amino acids long. V dropped 0 bases and J dropped 1 base, with 9 bases sitting between them. The CDR3 sequence: CASSLARIRTDTQYF. DNA for the CDR3: TGCGCCAGCAGCTTGGCTAGAATCCGCACAGATACGCAGTATTTT.

The CDR3 sequence: CASSSRGIFTEAFF. In DNA form, the CDR3 reads TGTGCCAGCAGCTCAAGGGGAATATTCACTGAAGCTTTCTTT. The chain is built from TRBV7-8 and TRBJ1-1, with TRBD1 as a possible D gene (5 bases). There are 14 residues in the CDR3. CDR1 and CDR2 (germline): SGHVS, FQNEAQ. Trimming cost V 4 bases and J 4 bases, with 13 bases left between them.

The chain joins TRBV19 to TRBJ1-2; D not resolved. Germline loops: CDR1 LNHDA, CDR2 SQIVND (reference sequence). V was clipped by 4 bases and J by 0 bases, with 9 bases between them. The CDR3 contains 14 residues. CDR3 in amino acids: CASSNYETNYGYTF. In DNA, the CDR3 is TGTGCCAGTAGTAACTACGAAACTAACTATGGCTACACCTTC.

The chain uses TRBV5-4 and TRBJ1-4; maybe TRBD1 (5 bases). CDR1 SGHNT and CDR2 YYREEE come from the germline V gene (reference sequence). The V gene lost 4 bases and the J gene lost 10 bases, with 17 bases spanning the gap. This CDR3 has 14 amino acids. CDR3 in amino acids: CASSPDVGVGKLFF. The CDR3 DNA reads TGTGCCAGCAGCCCCGATGTAGGGGTCGGAAAACTGTTTTTT.

This clone was seen once. The rearrangement links TRBV4-1 to TRBJ1-6; D remains unclear. The CDR3 sequence is 12 residues long. V was cut by 3 bases and J by 6 bases, with 3 bases left in between. Germline CDR1 is MGHRA and CDR2 is YSYEKL. The CDR3 nucleotides are TGCGCCAGCAGCCAGGCTAATTCACCCCTCCACTTT. Protein: CASSQANSPLHF.

This clone appeared once. J is TRBJ2-1 and V is TRBV4-3; 10 nucleotides agree with TRBD2. The J segment lost 3 bases and the V segment lost 0 bases, leaving 5 bases of the junction unmatched. Germline V CDR1 and CDR2: LGHNA, YSLEER. CDR3 length: 17 amino acids. The CDR3, as DNA: TGCGCCAGCAGCCAAGAAGCTAGCGGGGGCCGCTACAATGAGCAGTTCTTC. Protein sequence: CASSQEASGGRYNEQFF.

As concerns this clone: The germline gene is not matched at one end of the junction; a read error may be the cause. This chain joins TRBV6-6 and TRBJ2-3, with D perhaps matching TRBD2 (7 bases). The CDR3 extends over 14 amino acids. Germline CDR1 is MNHNY and CDR2 is SVGAGI (reference sequence). CDR3 amino acids: CASSYYGGRDTQYF. The CDR3, as DNA: TGTGCCAGTAGTTACTACGGGGGGCGAGATACGCAGTATTTT.

With respect to this clone: At one end the junction does not follow the germline gene, possibly because of a read error. The chain links TRBV5-1 to TRBJ1-1; D ambiguous. The CDR3 loop spans 12 amino acids. Germline V gives CDR1 SGHRS, CDR2 YFSETQ. CDR3 DNA: TGCGCCAGCAGTTTGGATGAGACTGAAGCTTTCTTT. It specifies CASSLDETEAFF.

The chain combines TRBV28 with TRBJ2-1, with TRBD2 matching 15 bases. The CDR3 runs 18 residues. Unmatched junction bases numbered 7, after V lost 5 bases and J lost 2 bases. Germline V gene sequence: CDR1 MDHEN, CDR2 SYDVKM. The CDR3, as DNA: TGTGCCAGCAGTCCCCCCGGGACTAGCGGGGGGCCCTACAATGAGCAGTTCTTC. Protein sequence: CASSPPGTSGGPYNEQFF.

V gene TRBV7-8 combines with J gene TRBJ2-7; the D gene is possibly TRBD2 (5 bases). The V end was cut by 4 bases, the J end by 6 bases, with 16 bases between. From germline, CDR1 is SGHVS and CDR2 FQNEAQ. The CDR3 covers 14 residues. The CDR3 sequence: CASSYPGGGSEQYF. CDR3 nucleotides: TGTGCCAGCAGCTACCCCGGAGGAGGTTCCGAGCAGTACTTC.

As concerns this clone: Other DNA sequences from this sample encode an identical CDR3 as well. The rearrangement uses TRBV2 and TRBJ2-1; D ambiguous. CDR1 and CDR2 (germline): SNHLY, FYNNEI. V gave up 8 bases and J gave up 3 bases, with 11 bases separating them. The CDR3 consists of 13 residues. DNA of the CDR3: TGTGCCAGCCAGCCCGACTTCTACAATGAGCAGTTCTTC. It is translated as CASQPDFYNEQFF.

This clone has only one observation. The CDR3 spells CASSLVRAGGDYEQYF. The CDR3 DNA is TGCGCCAGCAGCTTGGTGAGGGCGGGGGGCGACTACGAGCAGTACTTC. The genes are TRBV5-1 and TRBJ2-7; 8 nucleotides align to TRBD2. The V gene's germline CDR1 is SGHRS and CDR2 YFSETQ. The trim removed 0 bases at V and 3 bases at J, leaving 8 bases unmatched. This CDR3 is built from 16 residues.

J is TRBJ2-2 and V is TRBV5-5; D is uncertain. The V gene lost 4 bases and the J gene lost 2 bases, with 6 bases spanning the gap. The CDR3 loop spans 13 amino acids. Germline CDR1 reads SGHKS; CDR2 reads YYEKEE (reference sequence). The CDR3 reads CASSATNTGELFF. CDR3 sequence (DNA): TGTGCCAGCAGCGCAACAAACACCGGGGAGCTGTTTTTT.

The V and J genes are TRBV5-6 and TRBJ2-1, with 7 positions matching TRBD1. The CDR3 has 15 residues. Germline trimming cut 1 base from V and 2 bases from J; bases unmatched to any gene: 3. Germline CDR1 is SGHDT and CDR2 is YYEEEE. The CDR3 reads CASSLLTGAYNEQFF. Written as DNA, the CDR3 is TGTGCCAGCAGCTTGCTTACAGGGGCCTACAATGAGCAGTTCTTC.

The chain carries TRBV7-8 and TRBJ1-5, with 9 positions matching TRBD1. Germline V gene data show CDR1 as SGHVS and CDR2 as FQNEAQ. Trimming at V came to 1 base and at J to 6 bases, leaving 4 bases not matched to a gene. CDR3 length: 15 residues. CDR3 in amino acids: CASSLGGTGSQPQHF. CDR3 DNA sequence: TGTGCCAGCAGCTTAGGGGGGACAGGGAGTCAGCCCCAGCATTTT.

The V gene is TRBV5-6, the J gene TRBJ1-5; D is uncertain. This CDR3 region has 14 residues. With 0 bases removed from V and 0 bases from J, the gap between germline ends came to 4 bases. CDR1 and CDR2 from the germline V gene are SGHDT and YYEEEE. CDR3 nucleotide sequence: TGTGCCAGCAGCTTGGCAAATAGCAATCAGCCCCAGCATTTT. Its protein product is CASSLANSNQPQHF.

The gene calls are TRBV4-1 and TRBJ2-2; tentatively, D is TRBD1 (6 bases). Per germline, CDR1 MGHRA and CDR2 YSYEKL. Trimming removed 0 bases at V and 5 bases at J, with 10 bases between. The CDR3 loop spans 15 amino acids. The CDR3 loop is CASSQERGWTGELFF. The CDR3 DNA sequence: TGCGCCAGCAGCCAAGAAAGGGGGTGGACCGGGGAGCTGTTTTTT.

This chain links TRBV4-1 with TRBJ2-2, with D unclear. Germline V CDR1 and CDR2: MGHRA, YSYEKL. Trimming pared 1 base from V and 0 bases from J, leaving 6 bases between. The CDR3 has 15 amino acids. In DNA form, the CDR3 reads TGCGCCAGCAGCCAAGCAACTGCGAACACCGGGGAGCTGTTTTTT. Amino acids: CASSQATANTGELFF.

The genes are TRBV6-5 and TRBJ2-1; D possibly corresponds to TRBD2 (6 bases). The CDR3 totals 16 residues. Trimming took 0 bases from V and 3 from J, leaving 12 bases between them. Germline-derived CDR1 and CDR2 are MNHEY and SVGAGI. CDR3 coding DNA: TGTGCCAGCAGTTACTCCCTGGGAGGTTTCTACAATGAGCAGTTCTTC. This encodes CASSYSLGGFYNEQFF.

The chain has TRBV6-5 and TRBJ2-3; 15 bases match TRBD2. V dropped 6 bases and J dropped 7; count of bases not matched to a gene: 5. Germline values: CDR1 MNHEY, CDR2 SVGAGI. The CDR3 contains 15 residues. CDR3 sequence: CASSGTSGGRNTQYF. The CDR3, as DNA: TGTGCCAGCAGCGGGACTAGCGGGGGGAGGAATACGCAGTATTTT.

This clone has only one observation. V is TRBV18 and J is TRBJ1-3; maybe TRBD1 (5 bases). The CDR3 has 15 residues. V was shortened by 2 bases and J by 0 bases, with 8 bases between the two germline ends. The germline V gene has CDR1 KGHSH and CDR2 LQKENI. The CDR3 nucleotides are TGTGCCAGCTCACCAGGACACCTCTCTGGAAACACCATATATTTT. Translation: CASSPGHLSGNTIYF.

The CDR3 reads CASSYETDNSPLHF. CDR3 in DNA: TGTGCCAGCAGTTACGAAACGGATAATTCACCCCTCCACTTT. This chain links TRBV6-5 with TRBJ1-6; the D is unclear. V shed 2 bases and J shed 5 bases, with 7 bases lying between them. The germline V gene encodes CDR1 MNHEY and CDR2 SVGAGI. CDR3 length equals 14 residues.

This chain connects TRBV27 to TRBJ2-2; TRBD1 matches 9 bases. Germline V gene lookup returns CDR1 MNHEY and CDR2 SMNVEV (reference sequence). The ends lost 7 bases at V and 5 bases at J; junction bases unmatched: 5. The CDR3 spans 14 residues. The CDR3 DNA is TGTGCCAGCACTACCGGGACAGGGACCGGGGAGCTGTTTTTT. Residues: CASTTGTGTGELFF.

The gene calls are TRBV5-4 and TRBJ2-2; 9 nucleotides line up with TRBD2. The CDR3 length is 16 residues. Germline CDR1 reads SGHNT; CDR2 reads YYREEE (reference sequence). J was trimmed by 5 bases and V by 4 bases; bases with no gene match: 9. CDR3 region: CASSGTSRRGTGELFF. As DNA, the CDR3 is TGTGCCAGCAGCGGGACTAGCCGGAGAGGGACCGGGGAGCTGTTTTTT.

The gene calls are TRBV7-2 and TRBJ2-1; 8 bases map to TRBD1. V trimming: 5 bases; J trimming: 0 bases; junction bases outside the gene matches: 6. This CDR3 contains 16 residues. The germline gives CDR1 SGHTA, CDR2 FQGNSA. CDR3 protein: CASSPWTGSSYNEQFF. In DNA, the CDR3 is TGTGCCAGCAGCCCTTGGACAGGGAGCTCCTACAATGAGCAGTTCTTC.